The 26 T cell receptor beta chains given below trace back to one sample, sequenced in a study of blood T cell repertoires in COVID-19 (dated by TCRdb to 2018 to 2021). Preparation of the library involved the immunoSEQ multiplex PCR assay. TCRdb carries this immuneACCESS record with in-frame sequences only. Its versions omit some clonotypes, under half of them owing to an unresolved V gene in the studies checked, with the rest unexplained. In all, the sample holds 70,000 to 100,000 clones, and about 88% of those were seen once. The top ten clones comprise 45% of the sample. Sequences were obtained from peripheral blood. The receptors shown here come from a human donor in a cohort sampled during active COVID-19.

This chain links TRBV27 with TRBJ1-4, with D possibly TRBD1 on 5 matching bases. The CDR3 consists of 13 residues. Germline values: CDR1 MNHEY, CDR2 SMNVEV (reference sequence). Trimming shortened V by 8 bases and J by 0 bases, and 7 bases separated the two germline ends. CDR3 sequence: CASRTTTNEKLFF. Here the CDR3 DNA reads TGTGCCAGCCGGACAACAACTAATGAAAAACTGTTTTTT.

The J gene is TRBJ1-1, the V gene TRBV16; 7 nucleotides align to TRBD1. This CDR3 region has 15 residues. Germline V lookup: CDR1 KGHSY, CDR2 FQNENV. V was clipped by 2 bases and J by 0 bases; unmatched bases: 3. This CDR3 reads CASSQRGTVNTEAFF. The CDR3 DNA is TGTGCCAGCAGCCAACGTGGGACAGTGAACACTGAAGCTTTCTTT.

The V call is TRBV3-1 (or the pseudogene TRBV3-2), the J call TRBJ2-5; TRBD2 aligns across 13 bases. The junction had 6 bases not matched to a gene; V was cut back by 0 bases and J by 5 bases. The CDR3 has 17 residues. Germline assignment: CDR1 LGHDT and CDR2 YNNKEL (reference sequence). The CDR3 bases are TGTGCCAGCAGCCAAGATACTAGCGGGGGGGCTACGGAGACCCAGTACTTC. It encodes CASSQDTSGGATETQYF.

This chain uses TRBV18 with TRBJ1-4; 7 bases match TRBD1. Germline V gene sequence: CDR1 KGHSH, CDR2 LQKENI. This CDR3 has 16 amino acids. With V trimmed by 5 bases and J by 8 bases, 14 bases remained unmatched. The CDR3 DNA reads TGTGCCAGCTCAGCAACTACTCTCGGGACAGCCGAAAAACTGTTTTTT. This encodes CASSATTLGTAEKLFF.

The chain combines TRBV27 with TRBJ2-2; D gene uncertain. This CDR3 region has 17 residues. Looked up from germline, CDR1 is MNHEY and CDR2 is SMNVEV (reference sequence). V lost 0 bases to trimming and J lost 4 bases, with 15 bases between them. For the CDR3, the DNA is TGTGCCAGCAGTTTATCGATGTTCCGGGTCGGCACCGGGGAGCTGTTTTTT. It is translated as CASSLSMFRVGTGELFF.

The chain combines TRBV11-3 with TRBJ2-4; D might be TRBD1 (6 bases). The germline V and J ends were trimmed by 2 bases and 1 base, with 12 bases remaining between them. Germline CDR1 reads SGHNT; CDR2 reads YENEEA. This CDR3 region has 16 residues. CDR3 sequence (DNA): TGTGCCAGCAGCTTATCCCCAGGGGCGGCCAAAAACATTCAGTACTTC. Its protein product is CASSLSPGAAKNIQYF.

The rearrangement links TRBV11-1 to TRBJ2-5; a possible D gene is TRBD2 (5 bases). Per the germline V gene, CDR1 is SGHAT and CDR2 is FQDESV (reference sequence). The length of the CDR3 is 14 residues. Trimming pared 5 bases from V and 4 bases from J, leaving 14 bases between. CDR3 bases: TGTGCCAGCAGCCCTTCTAGCTTCGGAGAGACCCAGTACTTC. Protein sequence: CASSPSSFGETQYF. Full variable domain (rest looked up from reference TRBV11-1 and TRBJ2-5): EAEVAQSPRYKITEKSQAVAFWCDPISGHATLYWYRQILGQGPELLVQFQDESVVDDSQLPKDRFSAERLKGVDSTLKIQPAELGDSAMYLCASSPSSFGETQYFGPGTRLLVL.

Here the CDR3 reads CASRENTDTQYF. DNA of the CDR3: TGTGCCTCCCGGGAGAACACAGATACGCAGTATTTT. The chain is built from TRBV2 and TRBJ2-3; tentative D call: TRBD2 (6 bases). Germline lookup yields CDR1 SNHLY and CDR2 FYNNEI. The V gene lost 11 bases and the J gene lost 2 bases, with 11 bases spanning the gap. The CDR3 sequence is 12 residues long.

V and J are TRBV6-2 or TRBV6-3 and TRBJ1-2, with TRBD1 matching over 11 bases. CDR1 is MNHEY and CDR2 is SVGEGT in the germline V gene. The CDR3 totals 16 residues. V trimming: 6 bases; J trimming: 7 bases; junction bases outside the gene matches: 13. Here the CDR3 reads CASSPRDRGLKGGYTF. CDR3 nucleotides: TGTGCCAGCAGCCCGCGGGACAGGGGGTTGAAAGGTGGCTACACCTTC.

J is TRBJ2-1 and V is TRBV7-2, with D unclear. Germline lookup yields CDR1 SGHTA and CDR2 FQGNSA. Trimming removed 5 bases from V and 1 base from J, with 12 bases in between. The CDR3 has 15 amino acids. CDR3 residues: CASSPRVASYNEQFF. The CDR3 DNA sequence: TGTGCCAGCAGCCCGCGTGTAGCTTCCTACAATGAGCAGTTCTTC.

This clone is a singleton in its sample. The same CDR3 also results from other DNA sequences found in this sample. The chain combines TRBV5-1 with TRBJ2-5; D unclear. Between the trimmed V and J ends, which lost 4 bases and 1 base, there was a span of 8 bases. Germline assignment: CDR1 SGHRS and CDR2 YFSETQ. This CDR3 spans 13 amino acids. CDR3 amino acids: CASSLGGQETQYF. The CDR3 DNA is TGCGCCAGCAGCCTGGGCGGCCAAGAGACCCAGTACTTC.

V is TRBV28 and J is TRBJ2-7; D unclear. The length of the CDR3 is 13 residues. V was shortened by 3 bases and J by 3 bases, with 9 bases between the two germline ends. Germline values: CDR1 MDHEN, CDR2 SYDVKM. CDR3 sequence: CASSLRNYYEQYF. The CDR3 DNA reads TGTGCCAGCAGTTTGAGGAATTACTACGAGCAGTACTTC.

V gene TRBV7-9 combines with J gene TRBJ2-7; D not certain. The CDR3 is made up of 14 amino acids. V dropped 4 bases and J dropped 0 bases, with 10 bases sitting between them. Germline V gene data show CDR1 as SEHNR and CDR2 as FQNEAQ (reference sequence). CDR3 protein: CASSYDSYSYEQYF. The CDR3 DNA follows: TGTGCCAGCAGCTACGACTCTTACTCCTACGAGCAGTACTTC.

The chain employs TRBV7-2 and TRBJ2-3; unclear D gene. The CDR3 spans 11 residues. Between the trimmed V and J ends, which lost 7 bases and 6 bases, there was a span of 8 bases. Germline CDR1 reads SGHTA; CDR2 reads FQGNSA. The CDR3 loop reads CASTYSDTQYF. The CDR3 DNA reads TGTGCCAGCACTTATTCTGATACGCAGTATTTT.

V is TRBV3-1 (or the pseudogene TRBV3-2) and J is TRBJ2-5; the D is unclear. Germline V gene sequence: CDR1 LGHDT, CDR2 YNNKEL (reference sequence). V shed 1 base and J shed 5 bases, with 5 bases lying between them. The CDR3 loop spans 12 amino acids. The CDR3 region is CASSQVRETQYF. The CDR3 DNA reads TGTGCCAGCAGCCAAGTCCGTGAGACCCAGTACTTC.

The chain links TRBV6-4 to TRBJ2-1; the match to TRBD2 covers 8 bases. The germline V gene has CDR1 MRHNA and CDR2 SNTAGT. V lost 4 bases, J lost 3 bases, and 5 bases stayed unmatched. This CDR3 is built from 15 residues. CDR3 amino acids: CASSGSGESYNEQFF. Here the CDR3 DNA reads TGTGCCAGCAGTGGTAGCGGGGAGAGCTACAATGAGCAGTTCTTC.

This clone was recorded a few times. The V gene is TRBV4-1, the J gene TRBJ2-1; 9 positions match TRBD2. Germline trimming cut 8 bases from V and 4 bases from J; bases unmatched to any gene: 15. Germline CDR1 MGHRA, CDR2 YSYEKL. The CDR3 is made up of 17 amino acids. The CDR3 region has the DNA TGCGCCAGCCGACGGCGGGCTAGCGGGACAAATTACAATGAGCAGTTCTTC. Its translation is CASRRRASGTNYNEQFF.

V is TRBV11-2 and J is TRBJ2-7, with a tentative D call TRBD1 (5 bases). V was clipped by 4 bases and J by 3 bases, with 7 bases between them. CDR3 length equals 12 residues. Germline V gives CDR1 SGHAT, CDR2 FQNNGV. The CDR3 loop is CASSWQGYEQYF. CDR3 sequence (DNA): TGTGCCAGCAGCTGGCAGGGCTACGAGCAGTACTTC.

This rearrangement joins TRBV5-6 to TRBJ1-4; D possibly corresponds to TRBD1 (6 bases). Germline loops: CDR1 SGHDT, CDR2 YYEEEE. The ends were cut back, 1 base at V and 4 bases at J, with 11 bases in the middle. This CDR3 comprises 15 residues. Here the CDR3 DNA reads TGTGCCAGCAGCTTGTTCAGGGGATATAATGAAAAACTGTTTTTT. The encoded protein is CASSLFRGYNEKLFF.

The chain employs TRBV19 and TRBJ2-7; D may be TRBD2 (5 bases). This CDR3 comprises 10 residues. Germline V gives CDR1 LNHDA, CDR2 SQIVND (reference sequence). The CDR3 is CAVGAYEQYF. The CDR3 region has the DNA TGTGCTGTGGGAGCCTACGAGCAGTACTTC.

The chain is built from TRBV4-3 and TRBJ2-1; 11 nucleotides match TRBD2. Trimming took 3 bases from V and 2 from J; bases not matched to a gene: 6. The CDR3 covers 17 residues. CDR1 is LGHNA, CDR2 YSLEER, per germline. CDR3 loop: CASSQELAGDTYNEQFF. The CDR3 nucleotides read TGCGCCAGCAGCCAGGAACTAGCGGGGGATACCTACAATGAGCAGTTCTTC.

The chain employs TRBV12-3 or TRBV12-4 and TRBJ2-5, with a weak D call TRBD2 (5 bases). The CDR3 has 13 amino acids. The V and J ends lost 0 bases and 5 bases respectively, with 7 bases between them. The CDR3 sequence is CASSLARRETQYF. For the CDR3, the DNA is TGTGCCAGCAGTTTAGCGCGGAGGGAGACCCAGTACTTC.

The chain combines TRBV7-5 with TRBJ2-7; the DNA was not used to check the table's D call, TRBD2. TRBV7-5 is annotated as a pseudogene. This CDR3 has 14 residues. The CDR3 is CARSLGRRPYEQYF. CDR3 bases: TGTGCCAGAAGCTTAGGGCGGAGACCCTACGAGCAGTACTTC.

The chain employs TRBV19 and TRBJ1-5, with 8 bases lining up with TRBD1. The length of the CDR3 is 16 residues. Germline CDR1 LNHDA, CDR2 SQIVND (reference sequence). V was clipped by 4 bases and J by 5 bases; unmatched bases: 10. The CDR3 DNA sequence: TGTGCCAGTAGTACAGGACAGGGCCAGGTCCATCAGCCCCAGCATTTT. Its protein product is CASSTGQGQVHQPQHF.

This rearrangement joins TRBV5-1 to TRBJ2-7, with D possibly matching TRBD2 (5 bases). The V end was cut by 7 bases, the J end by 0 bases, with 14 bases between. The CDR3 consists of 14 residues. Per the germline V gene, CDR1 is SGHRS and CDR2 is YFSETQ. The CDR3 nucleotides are TGCGCCAGCGCGACTATCGCGGACTCCTACGAGCAGTACTTC. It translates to CASATIADSYEQYF.

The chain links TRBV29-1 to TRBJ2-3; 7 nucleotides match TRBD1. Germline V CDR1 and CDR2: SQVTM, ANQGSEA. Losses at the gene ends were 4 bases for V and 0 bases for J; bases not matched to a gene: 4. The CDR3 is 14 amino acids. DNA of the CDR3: TGCAGCGTTGGGAACAGGGGCAGCACAGATACGCAGTATTTT. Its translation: CSVGNRGSTDTQYF.